The 9 T cell receptor beta chains presented below share a single source sample, sequenced in a study of T-cell reconstitution after alpha-beta-depleted transplantation in children (dated by TCRdb to the mid-2010s). The library was built by means of PCR. Sequencing instrument: Illumina HiSeq 2500. TCR libraries were prepared with molecular barcoding, using unique molecular identifiers to normalize TCRbeta repertoire quantification. TCRdb trimmed the raw reads at Q25, called clones with MiXCR and kept productive beta chains. Every distinct CDR3 protein forms one entry, paired with its most common genes and DNA. The sample table contains 500,000 to 650,000 distinct CDR3 sequences; only one count was recorded for over 10% of them. 2.2% of the sample is held by the ten biggest clonotypes. The sample's treatment or condition, from its label and the paper: allogeneic hematopoietic cell transplantation with graft depleted of TCRalphabeta T cells and CD19 B cells.

The sample was PBMCs, mostly from graft donor cells, taken 360 days after TCRalphabeta/CD19-depleted stem cell transplant. The receptors come from a male patient aged 10-17 years who had a stem cell transplant for acute myeloid leukemia, so the T cells may come from the graft donor.

This clonotype was seen ten or more times. The rearrangement joins TRBV3-1 to TRBJ2-5; no reliable D call. This CDR3 is 12 amino acids long. CDR1 LGHDT and CDR2 YNNKEL come from the germline V gene (reference sequence). V was cut by 4 bases and J by 5 bases, with 8 bases left in between. The CDR3 DNA reads as TGTGCCAGCAGCCCAAGGGTGGAGACCCAGTACTTC. This gives the protein CASSPRVETQYF.

This clonotype was detected ten times or more. The V and J genes are TRBV7-3 and TRBJ2-1; D gene unclear. This CDR3 comprises 13 residues. The germline V gene encodes CDR1 SGHTA and CDR2 FQGTGA. Trimming left V 5 bases short and J 9 bases short, with 14 bases between. The DNA for the CDR3 is TGTGCCAGCAGCGTCGGTCGTGAGGCTGAGCAGTTCTTC. This gives the protein CASSVGREAEQFF.

The rearrangement links TRBV7-3 to TRBJ2-2; 10 nucleotides agree with TRBD2. V shed 5 bases, J shed 2 bases, and the junction held 8 bases outside the gene matches. The CDR3 consists of 17 residues. Per germline, CDR1 SGHTA and CDR2 FQGTGA. The CDR3: CASSPSGLARNTGELFF. For the CDR3, the DNA is TGTGCCAGCAGCCCCTCGGGACTAGCGAGAAACACCGGGGAGCTGTTTTTT. The full variable domain, rest sourced from reference TRBV7-3 and TRBJ2-2, is GAGVSQTPSNKVTEKGKYVELRCDPISGHTALYWYRQSLGQGPEFLIYFQGTGAADDSGLPNDRFFAVRPEGSVSTLKIQRTERGDSAVYLCASSPSGLARNTGELFFGEGSRLTVL.

The table lists this clonotype with many counts. In nucleotides, the CDR3 is TGCAGCGTTTACGCGACTAGCGGGAGTAGGAACGAGCAGTACTTC. Translated, it gives CSVYATSGSRNEQYF. V gene TRBV29-1 combines with J gene TRBJ2-7; 12 nucleotides match TRBD2. This CDR3 has 15 residues. Trimming took 5 bases from V and 5 from J; bases not matched to a gene: 10. Germline CDR1 SQVTM, CDR2 ANQGSEA.

This clonotype was detected a few times. The V gene is TRBV7-2, the J gene TRBJ2-1, with TRBD2 matching 13 bases. Germline loops: CDR1 SGHTA, CDR2 FQGNSA. CDR3 size: 21 residues. J lost 5 bases, V lost 1 base, and 17 bases had no gene match. CDR3 residues: CASSLGRFGTSGTRANNEQFF. DNA of the CDR3: TGTGCCAGCAGCTTAGGGCGATTTGGGACTAGCGGGACAAGAGCGAACAATGAGCAGTTCTTC.

This clonotype occurred a few times. The chain recombines TRBV5-6 with TRBJ2-5, with 10 bases lining up with TRBD2. The CDR3 is 17 amino acids. From germline, CDR1 is SGHDT and CDR2 YYEEEE. With V trimmed by 4 bases and J by 3 bases, 12 bases remained unmatched. Written as DNA, the CDR3 is TGTGCCAGCAGCCGTCGACCCACTCTAGCGGGGGAAGAGACCCAGTACTTC. It specifies CASSRRPTLAGEETQYF. The full variable domain, completed using reference TRBV5-6 and TRBJ2-5, is DAGVTQSPTHLIKTRGQQVTLRCSPKSGHDTVSWYQQALGQGPQFIFQYYEEEERQRGNFPDRFSGHQFPNYSSELNVNALLLGDSALYLCASSRRPTLAGEETQYFGPGTRLLVL.

This clonotype was found many times. This CDR3 reads CTLAEETQYF. The CDR3 bases are TGCACGCTAGCGGAAGAGACCCAGTACTTC. The chain is built from TRBV20-1 and TRBJ2-5; 7 nucleotides agree with TRBD2. The CDR3 is made up of 10 amino acids. Germline CDR1 and CDR2: DFQATT and SNEGSKA (reference sequence).

The genes are TRBV7-2 and TRBJ2-3; D uncertain. The CDR3 totals 13 residues. Germline V gene sequence: CDR1 SGHTA, CDR2 FQGNSA. V dropped 4 bases and J dropped 2 bases, with 7 bases sitting between them. This CDR3 reads CASSSSYTDTQYF. The DNA for the CDR3 is TGTGCCAGCAGCTCGAGTTACACAGATACGCAGTATTTT.

The genes are TRBV6-2 or TRBV6-3 and TRBJ1-1; 7 positions match TRBD1. V lost 7 bases to trimming and J lost 6 bases; unmatched junction nucleotides: 2. The CDR3 is 11 amino acids. CDR1 and CDR2 from the germline V gene are MNHEY and SVGEGT. The CDR3 reads CASTTGAEAFF. In nucleotides, the CDR3 is TGTGCCAGCACCACAGGGGCTGAAGCTTTCTTT.